The 31 T cell receptor beta chains presented below share a single source sample, sequenced in a study of T cells in Graves' hyperthyroidism and ophthalmopathy. The CDR3 regions of TCR beta were amplified from RNA transcripts. The TCR CDR3 first-round RT-PCR relied on the HTBI primer set. TCRdb reprocessed the multiplex PCR reads with MiXCR, giving one entry per CDR3 protein. The repertoire holds about 360,000 distinct CDR3 sequences, with under 15% as singletons. Sequenced material: blood. The receptors here all came from a woman aged 18-35 years with Graves' hyperthyroidism.

Ten or more counts support this clonotype. The chain joins TRBV5-6 to TRBJ2-1, with a possible D match to TRBD1 (6 bases). V was trimmed by 3 bases and J by 2 bases, leaving 9 bases between them. This CDR3 has 14 amino acids. The germline V gene encodes CDR1 SGHDT and CDR2 YYEEEE. This CDR3 is CASSWTVAYNEQFF. CDR3 in DNA: TGTGCCAGCAGCTGGACAGTGGCCTACAATGAGCAGTTCTTC.

About this clonotype itself: A read error may explain this, as a much larger clone is one base away. V gene TRBV12-3 or TRBV12-4 combines with J gene TRBJ1-1; weak D call: TRBD1 (6 bases). The CDR3 runs 15 residues. The CDR3 spells CAGSTSGGLWTEAFF. CDR3 DNA sequence: TGTGCCGGCAGTACGTCCGGGGGGCTGTGGACTGAAGCTTTCTTT.

This clonotype was seen at least ten times. This chain uses TRBV12-3 or TRBV12-4 with TRBJ2-1, with a weak D call TRBD1 (5 bases). The CDR3 is made up of 14 amino acids. Trimming removed 3 bases at V and 5 bases at J, with 11 bases between. The CDR3 nucleotides read TGTGCCAGCAGTTTCGTTTCAGGGAACAATGAGCAGTTCTTC. Amino acid sequence: CASSFVSGNNEQFF.

Concerning this clonotype: A much bigger clone sits one base away, suggesting this may be a read error. The chain couples TRBV2 to TRBJ2-5, with D perhaps matching TRBD1 (7 bases). Germline V gene data show CDR1 as SNHLY and CDR2 as FYNNEI. V lost 7 bases to trimming and J lost 4 bases, with 16 bases between them. The CDR3 sequence is 14 residues long. The CDR3: CASMRDQGGETQYF. In DNA form, the CDR3 reads TGTGCCAGCATGAGGGACCAGGGGGGAGAGACCCAGTACTTC.

In its sample, this clonotype was seen many times. The chain recombines TRBV6-1 with TRBJ1-2, with 7 bases matching TRBD1. V lost 4 bases, J lost 4 bases, and 9 bases stayed unmatched. This CDR3 has 15 residues. The germline V gene has CDR1 MNHNS and CDR2 SASEGT. Here the CDR3 reads CASSGRDSVGYGYTF. In DNA form, the CDR3 reads TGTGCCAGCAGTGGCCGGGACAGTGTAGGCTATGGCTACACCTTC.

Ten or more counts support this clonotype. The rearrangement joins TRBV20-1 to TRBJ2-1; the D gene could be TRBD1 or TRBD2 (5 bases each). The germline V gene has CDR1 DFQATT and CDR2 SNEGSKA (reference sequence). The length of the CDR3 is 17 residues. Trimming cost V 6 bases and J 5 bases, with 26 bases left between them. The chain's CDR3 is CSAPQGEVRAGNNEQFF. The CDR3 DNA reads as TGCAGTGCCCCCCAGGGTGAGGTTAGGGCGGGCAACAATGAGCAGTTCTTC.

The chain joins TRBV10-3 to TRBJ2-1; 14 bases map to TRBD2. CDR1 and CDR2 (germline): ENHRY, SYGVKD. The J segment lost 8 bases and the V segment lost 2 bases, leaving 2 bases of the junction unmatched. The CDR3 runs to 15 residues. This CDR3 is CAISEGTSGSHEQFF. The CDR3 DNA reads as TGTGCCATCAGTGAGGGGACTAGCGGGAGCCATGAGCAGTTCTTC.

The table lists this clonotype with many counts. This chain joins TRBV28 and TRBJ1-6, with 8 positions matching TRBD1. Germline V gives CDR1 MDHEN, CDR2 SYDVKM. With 3 bases clipped from V and 10 bases from J, the junction kept 17 bases outside the gene matches. This CDR3 region has 18 residues. The CDR3 reads CASSFPGQGRTQKSPLHF. The CDR3, as DNA: TGTGCCAGCAGTTTCCCTGGACAGGGACGCACCCAAAAATCACCCCTCCACTTT.

V is TRBV7-9 and J is TRBJ1-5; 8 bases fit TRBD1. In germline, CDR1 is SEHNR, CDR2 FQNEAQ (reference sequence). Losses at the gene ends were 1 base for V and 4 bases for J; bases not matched to a gene: 9. The CDR3 runs to 17 residues. For the CDR3, the DNA is TGTGCCAGCAGCTTAGACGGACCCAGGGGGCAAAATCAGCCCCAGCATTTT. Protein: CASSLDGPRGQNQPQHF.

This clonotype was seen ten or more times. The chain joins TRBV9 to TRBJ1-2, with D perhaps TRBD1 (5 bases). V lost 0 bases to trimming and J lost 5 bases, with 14 bases between them. Germline values: CDR1 SGDLS, CDR2 YYNGEE. The CDR3 runs 15 residues. CDR3: CASSVGLGLSYGYTF. CDR3 nucleotide sequence: TGTGCCAGCAGCGTAGGTTTGGGGCTATCGTATGGCTACACCTTC.

The chain has TRBV4-1 and TRBJ2-2, with 7 bases that match TRBD1. Germline V gene sequence: CDR1 MGHRA, CDR2 YSYEKL. CDR3 length: 15 amino acids. The V and J ends lost 6 bases and 0 bases, in that order; junction bases with no gene match: 4. The CDR3, as DNA: TGCGCCAGCAGTCAAACAGGGGCGAACACCGGGGAGCTGTTTTTT. It yields the protein CASSQTGANTGELFF.

The sample holds many counts of this clonotype. The DNA for the CDR3 is TGCAGCTTCCGTCGACTCCTAAGGGACACTGAAGCTTTCTTT. Protein: CSFRRLLRDTEAFF. This chain uses TRBV29-1 with TRBJ1-1; D remains unclear. V lost 8 bases, J lost 3 bases, and 19 bases lay in between. Germline V lookup: CDR1 SQVTM, CDR2 ANQGSEA. This CDR3 spans 14 amino acids. Drawing the rest from reference TRBV29-1 and TRBJ1-1, the complete variable domain is SAVISQKPSRDICQRGTSLTIQCQVDSQVTMMFWYRQQPGQSLTLIATANQGSEATYESGFVIDKFPISRPNLTFSTLTVSNMSPEDSSIYLCSFRRLLRDTEAFFGQGTRLTVV.

Remarks on this clonotype: Given a much more abundant clone one base away, this may be a read error. The CDR3 is CASSLQGASFTGELFF. In DNA form, the CDR3 reads TGTGCCAGCAGTTTACAGGGGGCGTCTTTCACCGGGGAGCTGTTTTTT. The V gene is TRBV27, the J gene TRBJ2-2, with 8 positions matching TRBD1. The J segment lost 4 bases and the V segment lost 2 bases, leaving 6 bases of the junction unmatched. Germline loops: CDR1 MNHEY, CDR2 SMNVEV (reference sequence). This CDR3 has 16 amino acids.

This clonotype was observed a handful of times. This chain joins TRBV3-1 and TRBJ2-1; the D gene is possibly TRBD2 (6 bases). V was shortened by 4 bases and J by 9 bases, with 13 bases between the two germline ends. The germline V gene has CDR1 LGHDT and CDR2 YNNKEL (reference sequence). This CDR3 has 13 residues. CDR3 residues: CASSLGPRGEQFF. CDR3 DNA: TGTGCCAGCAGCCTAGGGCCGCGGGGTGAGCAGTTCTTC.

This clonotype was seen ten or more times. The rearrangement joins TRBV7-2 to TRBJ2-1; D may be TRBD2 (5 bases). V was trimmed by 8 bases and J by 0 bases, leaving 11 bases between them. The germline gives CDR1 SGHTA, CDR2 FQGNSA. This CDR3 has 14 residues. The CDR3 bases are TGTGCCAGCTGGCGGGCCGACTCCTACAATGAGCAGTTCTTC. Its protein is CASWRADSYNEQFF.

A word on this clonotype: Given a much more abundant clone one base away, this may be a read error. The CDR3 DNA reads TGTGCCAGCAGCTCGAGACAGGGGAGAACTAATGAAAAACTGTTTTTT. Translating it yields CASSSRQGRTNEKLFF. The V call is TRBV7-2, the J call TRBJ1-4, with 8 bases fitting TRBD1. With V trimmed by 4 bases and J by 1 base, 5 bases remained unmatched. The V gene's germline CDR1 is SGHTA and CDR2 FQGNSA. There are 16 residues in the CDR3.

This clonotype came up a few times. A much larger clone lies a single base off, so this may be a read error. The genes are TRBV20-1 and TRBJ1-1; no clear D gene. Germline assignment: CDR1 DFQATT and CDR2 SNEGSKA (reference sequence). With 2 bases removed from V and 4 bases from J, the gap between germline ends came to 14 bases. CDR3 length equals 14 residues. The CDR3 sequence is CSARIGSGITEAFF. CDR3 nucleotide sequence: TGCAGTGCTAGAATCGGGTCCGGGATCACTGAAGCTTTCTTT.

The rearrangement uses TRBV9 and TRBJ2-1; the D gene is possibly TRBD2 (5 bases). In germline, CDR1 is SGDLS, CDR2 YYNGEE. The CDR3 has 16 residues. V lost 2 bases and J lost 3, with 15 bases in between. CDR3 DNA sequence: TGTGCCAGCAGCGTCCAAGCGGAAAACCTCTACAATGAGCAGTTCTTC. Protein: CASSVQAENLYNEQFF.

On this clonotype itself: This clone may be a read error of a much larger clone one base away. This chain joins TRBV3-1 and TRBJ2-1; D not resolved. Germline V CDR1 and CDR2: LGHDT, YNNKEL (reference sequence). The CDR3 runs to 11 residues. This CDR3 is CASSHLREQLF. The DNA for the CDR3 is TGTGCCAGCAGCCATCTCCGTGAGCAGCTCTTC.

This clonotype has ten or more counts. The rearrangement links TRBV12-3 or TRBV12-4 to TRBJ2-7; D might be TRBD1 (6 bases). V dropped 5 bases and J dropped 2 bases, with 13 bases sitting between them. The CDR3 runs 14 residues. CDR3 residues: CASSLRDTAYEQYF. The CDR3 coding sequence is TGTGCCAGCAGTCTCCGGGACACCGCCTACGAGCAGTACTTC.

This clonotype was recorded a few times. J is TRBJ1-2 and V is TRBV6-2 or TRBV6-3; a weak D match, TRBD1 (6 bases). The length of the CDR3 is 15 residues. Looked up from germline, CDR1 is MNHEY and CDR2 is SVGEGT. Trimming cost V 2 bases and J 4 bases, with 14 bases left between them. The CDR3 spells CASSYPAGATYGYTF. As DNA, the CDR3 is TGTGCCAGCAGTTACCCCGCAGGGGCCACCTATGGCTACACCTTC.

V gene TRBV7-2 combines with J gene TRBJ1-2; the match to TRBD1 covers 8 bases. CDR1 is SGHTA, CDR2 FQGNSA, per germline. The trim removed 4 bases at V and 0 bases at J, leaving 10 bases unmatched. This CDR3 has 17 residues. CDR3 DNA sequence: TGTGCCAGCAGCTCCCGGACAGGGCCAGAAGCTAACTATGGCTACACCTTC. This codes for CASSSRTGPEANYGYTF.

Concerning this clonotype itself: At one end the junction does not follow the germline gene, possibly because of a read error. V and J are TRBV30 and TRBJ1-6, with D tentatively TRBD1 (5 bases). CDR3 length: 15 amino acids. Germline values: CDR1 GTSNPN, CDR2 SVGIG (reference sequence). CDR3 amino acids: CAWTLEGRSNSPPHF. The DNA for the CDR3 is TGTGCCTGGACCCTCGAGGGACGGAGTAATTCACCCCCCCACTTT.

This clonotype was found many times. J is TRBJ2-7 and V is TRBV6-2 or TRBV6-3, with D maybe TRBD2 (5 bases). Germline V gene sequence: CDR1 MNHEY, CDR2 SVGEGT. The CDR3 totals 15 residues. The V end was cut by 2 bases, the J end by 0 bases, with 11 bases between. CDR3 in DNA: TGTGCCAGCAGTTACGCAGAGCGGATCTCCTACGAGCAGTACTTC. Its translation is CASSYAERISYEQYF.

This clonotype was detected ten times or more. The J gene is TRBJ1-1, the V gene TRBV11-2; tentative D call: TRBD1 (6 bases). Germline CDR1 and CDR2: SGHAT and FQNNGV. The V end was cut by 6 bases, the J end by 1 base, with 12 bases between. This CDR3 contains 14 residues. This CDR3 reads CASRIGGQNTEAFF. DNA of the CDR3: TGTGCCAGCAGAATAGGGGGGCAGAACACTGAAGCTTTCTTT.

Ten or more counts support this clonotype. The gene calls are TRBV20-1 and TRBJ1-5; D call uncertain. The V gene lost 3 bases and the J gene lost 2 bases, with 11 bases spanning the gap. CDR1 and CDR2 from the germline V gene are DFQATT and SNEGSKA (reference sequence). The CDR3 extends over 14 amino acids. The DNA for the CDR3 is TGCAGTGCTAGCGCTGCGGACGGCAATCAGCCCCAGCATTTT. It translates to CSASAADGNQPQHF.

This clonotype appeared many times. The rearrangement uses TRBV28 and TRBJ2-7; D remains ambiguous. The CDR3 sequence is 12 residues long. Trimming stripped 6 bases from V and 5 bases from J, with 11 bases between. Germline CDR1 MDHEN, CDR2 SYDVKM. The CDR3 region has the DNA TGTGCCAGCAGCCGAAACCGGGACGAGCAGTACTTC. Amino acid sequence: CASSRNRDEQYF.

The chain has TRBV30 and TRBJ1-2; D gene ambiguous. Germline CDR1 is GTSNPN and CDR2 is SVGIG (reference sequence). V lost 0 bases and J lost 0, with 11 bases in between. The CDR3 loop spans 15 amino acids. CDR3 residues: CAWSVLTVTNYGYTF. DNA of the CDR3: TGTGCCTGGAGTGTCCTAACAGTTACTAACTATGGCTACACCTTC.

This clonotype was observed at least ten times. The chain links TRBV6-1 to TRBJ2-2, with D uncertain. The CDR3 loop spans 15 amino acids. Germline loops: CDR1 MNHNS, CDR2 SASEGT. V gave up 4 bases and J gave up 4 bases, with 13 bases separating them. The chain's CDR3 is CASSVGFPGTGELFF. The CDR3 coding sequence is TGTGCCAGCAGTGTAGGGTTTCCCGGCACCGGGGAGCTGTTTTTT.

This clonotype was observed at least ten times. The chain combines TRBV30 with TRBJ2-4, with D tentatively TRBD2 (5 bases). The germline V gene encodes CDR1 GTSNPN and CDR2 SVGIG (reference sequence). The V end was cut by 0 bases, the J end by 8 bases, with 17 bases between. The CDR3 covers 15 residues. CDR3 DNA: TGTGCCTGGAGTGTACGTTCGGGATGGAATGACATTCAGTACTTC. Residues: CAWSVRSGWNDIQYF.

The V and J genes are TRBV7-2 and TRBJ1-6; no reliable D call. Trimming stripped 2 bases from V and 11 bases from J, with 10 bases between. The CDR3 extends over 13 amino acids. Germline V gene lookup returns CDR1 SGHTA and CDR2 FQGNSA. CDR3 protein: CASSLQKEAPLHF. CDR3 bases: TGTGCCAGCAGCTTACAGAAGGAAGCACCCCTCCACTTT.